The sequence of this T cell receptor (beta chain) was determined in a study of T cell changes during pregnancy in multiple sclerosis (dated by TCRdb to about 2019). Looking at the study overall: The study examined how the T cell repertoire changed over the course of pregnancy in women with multiple sclerosis.

To prepare the library, the immunoSEQ multiplex PCR assay was applied. Not all clones reach the TCRdb copy of this immuneACCESS table, which keeps in-frame sequences only. Checked studies attribute under half of the gap to unresolved V genes and leave the rest unexplained. This sample is represented by 45,000 or so clones; around nine tenths of them were singletons. The biggest ten clones account for about 6% of the sample. Trimming removed 6 bases from V and 5 bases from J; the gene matches leave 12 bases unexplained. The CDR3 starts with the cysteine, ends with the phenylalanine, and has 15 residues. The sequence is cut down to CDR3 DNA, 45 bases in frame from base 1. The germline V gene (reference sequence) supplies CDR1 MNHEY and CDR2 SMNVEV. In regard to this clone: Which antigen it targets is not known. Base qualities are not at hand, and no much larger clone is one base apart.

The chain is made from TRBV27 and TRBJ1-2; the junction holds 7 bases that match TRBD1. The sequencing used CD8+ T cells from peripheral blood mononuclear cells, collected after pregnancy. The clonotype was recovered from a female donor in good health, enrolled as a control in a pregnancy study. The CDR3 sequence is CASRNRGEGLYGYTF. The DNA is TGTGCCAGCAGGAACAGGGGAGAGGGGTTATATGGCTACACCTTC.